These T cell receptor beta chains were read from a single sample in a study of blood T cell repertoires in COVID-19. Generated by immunoSEQ multiplex PCR, the TCRdb table keeps only in-frame clones and is missing some. This table holds approximately 120,000 clones, more than 75% found once. The sequenced material came from peripheral blood. The receptors come from a woman aged 50 to 65 who had recovered from COVID-19. The conserved cysteine and the conserved F or W are not part of the CDR3 here.

j_call: TRBJ1-5
v_call: TRBV19
cdr3_aa: ASSVGQGGVSNQPQH

j_call: TRBJ2-1
v_call: TRBV12-3/TRBV12-4
cdr3_aa: ASSFKNGNEQF

j_call: TRBJ2-7
v_call: TRBV4-1
cdr3_aa: ASSPTGLRRGGRNEQY

j_call: TRBJ2-2
v_call: TRBV11-3
cdr3_aa: ASSHQPGQGASGNTGELF

j_call: TRBJ2-7
v_call: TRBV6-2/TRBV6-3
cdr3_aa: ASSWDSSYEQY

j_call: TRBJ1-2
v_call: TRBV9
cdr3_aa: ASSPSGGANYGYT

j_call: TRBJ2-1
v_call: TRBV11-3
cdr3_aa: ASSLDSGGRDEQF

j_call: TRBJ2-2
v_call: TRBV27
cdr3_aa: ASSSPIRRGATGELF

j_call: TRBJ1-3
v_call: TRBV29-1
cdr3_aa: SVAVSGNTIY

j_call: TRBJ2-7
v_call: TRBV19
cdr3_aa: ASSPTGVSYEQY

j_call: TRBJ1-3
v_call: TRBV19
cdr3_aa: ASSQTGQRNTIY

j_call: TRBJ1-5
v_call: TRBV2
cdr3_aa: ASSEVPNLAQPQH

j_call: TRBJ2-1
v_call: TRBV20-1
cdr3_aa: SAQKANEQF

j_call: TRBJ2-3
v_call: TRBV18
cdr3_aa: ASSPRVTDTQY

j_call: TRBJ1-1
v_call: TRBV10-3
cdr3_aa: AISEIQLNTEAF

j_call: TRBJ2-1
v_call: TRBV6-2/TRBV6-3
cdr3_aa: ASSYSATTLLNEQF

j_call: TRBJ2-1
v_call: TRBV4-1
cdr3_aa: ASSQVTASGGAGEQF

j_call: TRBJ2-7
v_call: TRBV29-1
cdr3_aa: SVESTGKYEQY

j_call: TRBJ2-5
v_call: TRBV11-1
cdr3_aa: ASRENAGSETQY

j_call: TRBJ1-3
v_call: TRBV7-9
cdr3_aa: ASTHFRGGNTIY

j_call: TRBJ2-7
v_call: TRBV6-5
cdr3_aa: ASSSRQGSYEQY

j_call: TRBJ2-5
v_call: TRBV19
cdr3_aa: ASSPTSGGLKEETQY

j_call: TRBJ2-1
v_call: TRBV19
cdr3_aa: ASSVYNEQF

j_call: TRBJ2-1
v_call: TRBV12-5
cdr3_aa: ASGSPQGTGRADEQF

j_call: TRBJ2-1
v_call: TRBV9
cdr3_aa: ASSPIAGLLNEQF

j_call: TRBJ1-1
v_call: TRBV19
cdr3_aa: ASSIGYGTGVGSEAF

j_call: TRBJ1-2
v_call: TRBV2
cdr3_aa: ASSDQGNYGYT